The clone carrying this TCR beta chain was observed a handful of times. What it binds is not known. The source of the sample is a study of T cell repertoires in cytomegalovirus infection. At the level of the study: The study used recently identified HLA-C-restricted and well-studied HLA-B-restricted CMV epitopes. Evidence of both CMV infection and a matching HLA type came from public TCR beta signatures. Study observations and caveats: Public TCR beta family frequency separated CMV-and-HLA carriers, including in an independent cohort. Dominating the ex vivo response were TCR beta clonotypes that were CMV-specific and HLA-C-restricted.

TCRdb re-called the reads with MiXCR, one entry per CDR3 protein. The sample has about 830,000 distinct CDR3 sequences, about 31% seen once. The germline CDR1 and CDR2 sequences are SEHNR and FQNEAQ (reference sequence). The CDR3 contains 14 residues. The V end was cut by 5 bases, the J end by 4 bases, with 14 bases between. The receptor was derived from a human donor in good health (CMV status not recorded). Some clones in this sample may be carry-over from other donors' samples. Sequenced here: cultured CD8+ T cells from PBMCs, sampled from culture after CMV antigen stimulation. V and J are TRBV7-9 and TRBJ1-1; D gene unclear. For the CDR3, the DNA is TGTGCCAGCAGCCAGGAACGGGCAGTCACTGAAGCTTTCTTT. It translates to CASSQERAVTEAFF.